This T cell receptor beta chain was sequenced during a study of blood T cells in healthy people across ages. Study-wide findings and caveats: Per-million-T-cell TCR beta diversity fell roughly linearly with age. Estimated diversity across one million T cells was deemed an underestimate.

The second PCR ran about 6 to 11 cycles with a sample-barcoded 5' primer and J-beta primers. MiXCR, applied by TCRdb to the 5' RACE reads, yields one record per CDR3 protein. The data contain 700,000 to 1,000,000 distinct CDR3 sequences, under 55% of them singletons. Ranging in age from roughly 6 to 90, the donors were healthy Caucasian individuals from Russia. Isolating PBMCs gave at least 6 million of these cells per sample. This clonotype came up once. Its antigen is unknown. CDR1 and CDR2 (germline): MNHEY, SVGEGT. The CDR3 sequence is 13 residues long. The V end lost 5 bases, the J end lost 4 bases, and 11 bases lay between the germline ends.

The sequence derives from a man aged 55 to 69 in good health. The source material was blood. The gene calls are TRBV6-2 or TRBV6-3 and TRBJ1-1; D is unresolved. CDR3 region: CASSRSYATEAFF. Written as DNA, the CDR3 is TGTGCCAGCAGTCGTAGTTATGCCACTGAAGCTTTCTTT.